Listed below are T cell receptor beta chains from one sample, sequenced in a study of blood T cell repertoires in COVID-19. Produced via immunoSEQ multiplex PCR; TCRdb's table is partial and in-frame only. The sample contains fewer than 250,000 clones, around nine tenths of which appear only once. Sequences were obtained from peripheral blood. These receptors all stem from a man between 40 and 49 years old with acute or convalescent COVID-19. Each CDR3 is given with its conserved first and last residue. A D gene is named only where the DNA matches it firmly. The listing skips clone size in some rows; elsewhere it reads once, few, many or a size class.

clone_size	d_call	v_call	j_call	cdr3_aa	cdr3_nt
.	TRBD1	TRBV20-1	TRBJ1-2	CSASSPGQAYGYTF	TGCAGTGCTAGTTCTCCGGGACAGGCCTATGGCTACACCTTC
.	.	TRBV5-1	TRBJ2-5	CASSSQETQYF	TGCGCCAGCAGCTCTCAAGAGACCCAGTACTTC
.	.	TRBV5-1	TRBJ2-5	CASSSLPGLETQYF	TGCGCCAGCAGCTCTCTCCCAGGGCTAGAGACCCAGTACTTC
.	.	TRBV10-3	TRBJ1-1	CAVRGMNTEAFF	TGTGCCGTCAGGGGCATGAACACTGAAGCTTTCTTT
.	.	TRBV6-5	TRBJ1-5	CASRGGSNQPQHF	TGTGCCAGCAGGGGGGGGAGCAATCAGCCCCAGCATTTT
.	.	TRBV3-1/TRBV3-2	TRBJ2-2	CASSQDDREAGELFF	TGTGCCAGCAGCCAAGATGACAGGGAGGCAGGGGAGCTGTTTTTT
.	TRBD2	TRBV28	TRBJ2-3	CASSSPATSGDTDTQYF	TGTGCCAGCAGTTCCCCTGCGACTAGCGGGGACACAGATACGCAGTATTTT
.	.	TRBV5-1	TRBJ1-1	CASSLNGVGGEAFF	TGCGCCAGCAGCTTGAACGGGGTCGGCGGAGAAGCTTTCTTT
once	.	TRBV4-2	TRBJ2-1	CASSQDTGLIGTLEQFF	TGTGCCAGCAGCCAAGATACTGGACTTATAGGGACACTTGAGCAGTTCTTC
.	.	TRBV5-5	TRBJ2-7	CASSSVSGYEQYF	TGTGCCAGCAGCTCAGTATCAGGCTACGAGCAGTACTTC